This entry describes one TCR beta chain. Antigen: not known. This entry belongs to a study of cytomegalovirus exposure and HLA in healthy donors. Study summary: A preliminary data release comprised around 85 million unique TCRs obtained from HLA-typed donors. Study-wide points: Follow-up analysis later connected one missense variant in DCLRE1C with trimming of TCR beta V- and J-genes. TCR sequences were mostly rare, though some public TCRs occurred in many donors. Cytomegalovirus association was listed for approximately 150 TCR beta chains.

Between the trimmed V and J ends, which lost 6 bases and 7 bases, there was a span of 4 bases. Germline CDR1 and CDR2: MNHNS and SASEGT. This CDR3 comprises 9 residues. The primer mix had 60 Vbeta and 13 Jbeta primers. Method: immunoSEQ multiplex PCR; TCRdb's copy keeps in-frame clones and lacks some. The sample lists about 79,000 clones, under 80% occurring once. The sample was PBMCs. The chain links TRBV6-1 to TRBJ2-7; D gene uncertain. The receptor's source is a middle-aged man in good health and CMV-seropositive. This CDR3 reads CASSPEQYF. CDR3 DNA: TGTGCCAGCAGCCCTGAGCAGTACTTC.